This entry lists 32 T cell receptor beta chains sequenced from one sample in a study of blood T cell repertoires in COVID-19. Assay: immunoSEQ multiplex PCR; the TCRdb copy retains only in-frame clones and omits some. The table records roughly 300,000 clones, 80% to 90% of them present only once. Sequencing input: peripheral blood. The receptors stem from a man younger than 35 who had recovered from COVID-19.

The CDR3 DNA is TGTGCCAGTAGTATGGTGGACTCTACGAACACCGGGGAGCTGTTTTTT. Translated: CASSMVDSTNTGELFF. The J gene is TRBJ2-2, the V gene TRBV19, with D tentatively TRBD2 (5 bases). This CDR3 is 16 amino acids long. Germline V gene sequence: CDR1 LNHDA, CDR2 SQIVND (reference sequence). The V gene lost 3 bases and the J gene lost 0 bases, with 11 bases spanning the gap.

As concerns this clone: Other nucleotide sequences in the sample specify the same CDR3. The genes are TRBV7-9 and TRBJ2-7; no reliable D call. The CDR3 length is 13 residues. Germline V lookup: CDR1 SEHNR, CDR2 FQNEAQ (reference sequence). V lost 2 bases to trimming and J lost 0 bases, with 5 bases between them. In DNA form, the CDR3 reads TGTGCCAGCAGCTTACCGTCCTCCTACGAGCAGTACTTC. It codes for CASSLPSSYEQYF.

The chain has TRBV6-1 and TRBJ1-3, with 10 bases fitting TRBD1. CDR1 and CDR2 from the germline V gene are MNHNS and SASEGT. The CDR3 sequence is 16 residues long. V gave up 3 bases and J gave up 4 bases; unmatched junction bases: 6. The CDR3 sequence is CASSDLTGGSGNTIYF. CDR3 nucleotides: TGTGCCAGCAGTGACCTGACAGGGGGCTCCGGAAACACCATATATTTT.

This clone was detected ten times or more. The chain uses TRBV19 and TRBJ1-1; 9 bases align to TRBD1. CDR3 length: 16 residues. Trimming removed 5 bases from V and 5 bases from J; junction bases left unmatched: 12. CDR1 and CDR2 from the germline V gene are LNHDA and SQIVND (reference sequence). The CDR3 DNA follows: TGTGCCAGTAGTCCCGGGGACAGGGCGCGACGGACTGAAGCTTTCTTT. Translating gives CASSPGDRARRTEAFF.

The CDR3, as DNA: TGTGCCAGCTCAGCTAGACAGGGGGCCTACGAGCAGTACTTC. Translating it yields CASSARQGAYEQYF. This sequence joins TRBV18 and TRBJ2-7; 9 positions match TRBD1. This CDR3 contains 14 residues. V gave up 5 bases and J gave up 2 bases; unmatched junction bases: 4. CDR1 KGHSH and CDR2 LQKENI come from the germline V gene.

The chain's CDR3 is CASSLVAGVSDTQYF. The CDR3 DNA reads as TGTGCCAGCAGCTTAGTGGCGGGAGTTTCAGATACGCAGTATTTT. This chain joins TRBV11-2 and TRBJ2-3, with 7 positions matching TRBD2. The V gene's germline CDR1 is SGHAT and CDR2 FQNNGV. This CDR3 spans 15 amino acids. The trim removed 1 base at V and 4 bases at J, leaving 5 bases unmatched.

The V call is TRBV6-6, the J call TRBJ1-5; 9 positions agree with TRBD1. V was pared by 7 bases and J by 1 base, with 8 bases of the junction left unmatched. The germline CDR1 and CDR2 sequences are MNHNY and SVGAGI (reference sequence). The CDR3 extends over 16 amino acids. The CDR3 DNA is TGTGCCAGCATCGACCTTGGACAGGGGAGCAATCAGCCCCAGCATTTT. Encoded protein: CASIDLGQGSNQPQHF.

The rearrangement joins TRBV2 to TRBJ1-1, with 8 bases that match TRBD1. The CDR3 is made up of 15 amino acids. The J segment lost 1 base and the V segment lost 7 bases, leaving 8 bases of the junction unmatched. Looked up from germline, CDR1 is SNHLY and CDR2 is FYNNEI. The CDR3 DNA is TGTGCCAGCAACTACAGGGGGGTCTCGAACACTGAAGCTTTCTTT. Amino acids: CASNYRGVSNTEAFF.

V is TRBV6-5 and J is TRBJ2-1, with 8 nucleotides matching TRBD1. The CDR3 has 15 amino acids. After removal of 7 bases from V and 3 bases from J, the junction contained 8 bases not matched to a gene. Germline V gene lookup returns CDR1 MNHEY and CDR2 SVGAGI. The CDR3 sequence is CASTTDRDLYNEQFF. CDR3 sequence (DNA): TGTGCCAGCACTACGGACAGGGACCTCTACAATGAGCAGTTCTTC.

V usage is TRBV7-2 and J usage is TRBJ1-1; D remains unclear. The CDR3 is 14 amino acids. Germline V gene data show CDR1 as SGHTA and CDR2 as FQGNSA. Trimming removed 3 bases at V and 0 bases at J, with 8 bases between. The CDR3 spells CASSFKRVNTEAFF. The DNA of the CDR3 is TGTGCCAGCAGCTTCAAGAGGGTGAACACTGAAGCTTTCTTT. Drawing the rest from reference TRBV7-2 and TRBJ1-1, the complete variable domain is GAGVSQSPSNKVTEKGKDVELRCDPISGHTALYWYRQSLGQGLEFLIYFQGNSAPDKSGLPSDRFSAERTGGSVSTLTIQRTQQEDSAVYLCASSFKRVNTEAFFGQGTRLTVV.

This chain joins TRBV6-5 and TRBJ2-7, with no clear D. Trimming shortened V by 2 bases and J by 0 bases, and 5 bases separated the two germline ends. The length of the CDR3 is 13 residues. Germline loops: CDR1 MNHEY, CDR2 SVGAGI. DNA for the CDR3: TGTGCCAGCAGTTACGGGCCCTCCTACGAGCAGTACTTC. This codes for CASSYGPSYEQYF.

The rearrangement joins TRBV9 to TRBJ2-5, with D tentatively TRBD2 (6 bases). Trimming stripped 3 bases from V and 4 bases from J, with 10 bases between. This CDR3 is 13 amino acids long. The germline CDR1 and CDR2 sequences are SGDLS and YYNGEE. The CDR3 here is CASSGKGLETQYF. Here the CDR3 DNA reads TGTGCCAGCAGCGGGAAGGGACTAGAGACCCAGTACTTC.

The sample holds one count of this clone. The V and J genes are TRBV12-5 and TRBJ2-7; a weak D match, TRBD1 (7 bases). V lost 1 base and J lost 5, with 12 bases in between. Germline V gene sequence: CDR1 LGHNT, CDR2 FRNRAP. CDR3 length: 14 amino acids. The CDR3 is CASGLGGGGHEQYF. For the CDR3, the DNA is TGTGCTAGTGGTTTGGGCGGAGGGGGCCACGAGCAGTACTTC.

The V and J genes are TRBV6-1 and TRBJ2-1; D is ambiguous. The V gene lost 0 bases and the J gene lost 10 bases, with 13 bases spanning the gap. The CDR3 covers 14 residues. CDR1 and CDR2 from the germline V gene are MNHNS and SASEGT. Written as DNA, the CDR3 is TGTGCCAGCAGTGAAGCGATGAGTTCGAAGGAGCAGTTCTTC. Protein: CASSEAMSSKEQFF.

This clone has just a few counts. The chain employs TRBV2 and TRBJ1-2, with TRBD1 matching 7 bases. The CDR3 consists of 13 residues. CDR1 and CDR2 (germline): SNHLY, FYNNEI. V was clipped by 8 bases and J by 0 bases; unmatched bases: 3. The CDR3 DNA follows: TGTGCCAGCCAAACAGGGGCTAACTATGGCTACACCTTC. Protein: CASQTGANYGYTF.

This sequence joins TRBV30 and TRBJ1-1; TRBD1 matches at 7 bases. CDR3 length: 14 residues. V shed 5 bases and J 4 bases; nucleotides not matched to a gene: 10. Germline CDR1 and CDR2: GTSNPN and SVGIG (reference sequence). CDR3 sequence reads: CAWGPGQTSTEAFF. The CDR3 coding sequence is TGTGCCTGGGGTCCGGGACAGACTTCCACTGAAGCTTTCTTT.

The J gene is TRBJ1-2, the V gene TRBV5-1, with D maybe TRBD1 (6 bases). There are 13 residues in the CDR3. The V gene's germline CDR1 is SGHRS and CDR2 YFSETQ. Trimming left V 2 bases short and J 6 bases short, with 11 bases between. CDR3 bases: TGCGCCAGCAGCTTAACCGGGACAAATGGCTACACCTTC. Residues: CASSLTGTNGYTF.

V and J are TRBV3-1 (or the pseudogene TRBV3-2) and TRBJ1-1, with 9 bases aligning to TRBD1. Germline CDR1 and CDR2: LGHDT and YNNKEL (reference sequence). V was pared by 3 bases and J by 2 bases, with 4 bases of the junction left unmatched. This CDR3 has 15 residues. In DNA form, the CDR3 reads TGTGCCAGCAGCCAGACAGGGGGTGGAAACACTGAAGCTTTCTTT. This sequence encodes CASSQTGGGNTEAFF.

The chain combines TRBV6-5 with TRBJ2-6; D is possibly TRBD2 (5 bases). Germline V gene lookup returns CDR1 MNHEY and CDR2 SVGAGI. Deletions cut 6 bases from V and 1 base from J, with 7 bases between. This CDR3 has 14 amino acids. CDR3 bases: TGTGCCAGCAGGTGGACTTCTGGGGCCAACGTCCTGACTTTC. Protein: CASRWTSGANVLTF.

The chain couples TRBV10-2 to TRBJ1-2; D gene unclear. The CDR3 has 12 amino acids. Deletions cut 2 bases from V and 6 bases from J, with 7 bases between. The germline gives CDR1 WSHSY, CDR2 SAAADI. CDR3: CASSENSHGYTF. Written as DNA, the CDR3 is TGCGCCAGCAGTGAGAATAGTCATGGCTACACCTTC.

The chain employs TRBV19 and TRBJ1-1, with TRBD1 matching 9 bases. Germline CDR1 LNHDA, CDR2 SQIVND (reference sequence). V dropped 5 bases and J dropped 9; count of bases not matched to a gene: 13. This CDR3 is built from 15 residues. CDR3 nucleotides: TGTGCCAGTAGTCAACAGACAGGGGGAAGGAGGCAAGCTTTCTTT. Its translation is CASSQQTGGRRQAFF.

The CDR3 protein is CASSPPSGGQETQYF. The CDR3 region has the DNA TGTGCCAGCTCACCGCCCTCAGGGGGTCAAGAGACCCAGTACTTC. The rearrangement uses TRBV18 and TRBJ2-5; 7 bases match TRBD1. This CDR3 contains 15 residues. Trimming at V came to 3 bases and at J to 2 bases, leaving 6 bases not matched to a gene. Germline-derived CDR1 and CDR2 are KGHSH and LQKENI.

This clone was seen only a few times. The chain employs TRBV3-1 (or the pseudogene TRBV3-2) and TRBJ2-1; the D is unclear. Germline V gene sequence: CDR1 LGHDT, CDR2 YNNKEL (reference sequence). This CDR3 has 11 residues. Trimming left V 8 bases short and J 3 bases short, with 5 bases between. The CDR3 bases are TGTGCCAGCCGACTCTACAATGAGCAGTTCTTC. Protein product: CASRLYNEQFF.

The CDR3 DNA reads TGCGCCAGCAGCTTCGACTTCGGGGAGCTGTTTTTT. It codes for CASSFDFGELFF. The chain combines TRBV5-1 with TRBJ2-2; D is ambiguous. The CDR3 extends over 12 amino acids. Per the germline V gene, CDR1 is SGHRS and CDR2 is YFSETQ. Trimming shortened V by 2 bases and J by 7 bases, and 6 bases separated the two germline ends. Full variable domain (outside the CDR3, taken from reference TRBV5-1 and TRBJ2-2): KAGVTQTPRYLIKTRGQQVTLSCSPISGHRSVSWYQQTPGQGLQFLFEYFSETQRNKGNFPGRFSGRQFSNSRSEMNVSTLELGDSALYLCASSFDFGELFFGEGSRLTVL.

The rearrangement joins TRBV10-2 to TRBJ1-1; tentative D call: TRBD1 (6 bases). The V end lost 6 bases, the J end lost 7 bases, and 15 bases lay between the germline ends. This CDR3 has 13 amino acids. From germline, CDR1 is WSHSY and CDR2 SAAADI. The CDR3 sequence: CASSSFGGGEAFF. The CDR3 DNA reads as TGCGCCAGCAGCAGTTTTGGGGGCGGTGAAGCTTTCTTT.

The chain has TRBV4-1 and TRBJ1-4, with D hard to call. Trimming took off 3 bases at V and 8 bases at J, with 19 bases between the two ends. The CDR3 runs to 16 residues. Germline V gene data show CDR1 as MGHRA and CDR2 as YSYEKL. As DNA, the CDR3 is TGCGCCAGCAGCCAGACCCCGGGTCCTGGTTGGGAAAAACTGTTTTTT. It encodes CASSQTPGPGWEKLFF.

This clone appeared once. The chain is built from TRBV6-1 and TRBJ1-1; 7 positions match TRBD1. The CDR3 covers 14 residues. Germline V gene data show CDR1 as MNHNS and CDR2 as SASEGT. With 5 bases clipped from V and 7 bases from J, the junction kept 10 bases outside the gene matches. The DNA of the CDR3 is TGTGCCAGCAGTTCTCACGACAGGGAGGATGAAGCTTTCTTT. Its translation is CASSSHDREDEAFF.

This rearrangement joins TRBV6-5 to TRBJ1-4; the D is unclear. V lost 5 bases, J lost 0 bases, and 7 bases lay in between. The CDR3 is 14 residues long. Per germline, CDR1 MNHEY and CDR2 SVGAGI. CDR3 bases: TGTGCCAGCAGTCAGTTTGCAACTAATGAAAAACTGTTTTTT. It encodes CASSQFATNEKLFF.

V is TRBV9 and J is TRBJ1-4; D ambiguous. CDR3 length: 14 residues. CDR1 is SGDLS and CDR2 is YYNGEE in the germline V gene. The V end was cut by 2 bases, the J end by 8 bases, with 13 bases between. Here the CDR3 DNA reads TGTGCCAGCAGCGTCGGGATCGGGGTAGAAAAACTGTTTTTT. Its protein product is CASSVGIGVEKLFF.

The chain carries TRBV7-8 and TRBJ2-1, with TRBD2 matching over 15 bases. CDR3 length: 17 amino acids. Germline V gene data show CDR1 as SGHVS and CDR2 as FQNEAQ. V lost 5 bases and J lost 7; bases outside the gene matches: 9. The CDR3 DNA reads TGTGCCAGCAGCCTTCGGACTAGCGGGGGGGCTAGTAATGAGCAGTTCTTC. This sequence encodes CASSLRTSGGASNEQFF.

This sequence joins TRBV12-3 or TRBV12-4 and TRBJ1-5, with D possibly matching TRBD1 (5 bases). This CDR3 region has 13 residues. Trimming removed 5 bases from V and 15 bases from J, with 20 bases in between. The CDR3: CASSPTGLLQMHF. CDR3 nucleotides: TGTGCCAGCAGTCCGACGGGACTTCTTCAAATGCATTTT.

The chain links TRBV6-1 to TRBJ1-1, with D unclear. V dropped 2 bases and J dropped 5 bases, with 9 bases sitting between them. Germline CDR1 MNHNS, CDR2 SASEGT. This CDR3 is 13 amino acids long. The DNA for the CDR3 is TGTGCCAGCAGTGAAACCTATGTGACTGAAGCTTTCTTT. Protein: CASSETYVTEAFF.